This T cell receptor beta chain was sequenced during a study of neurological immune-mediated disorders. This clonotype was found many times. Its antigen remains unknown. Findings and caveats of the study: HTLV-1-associated myelopathy ranked highest for TCR clonal expansion and multiple sclerosis lowest, beneath healthy controls. Expanded clones shared no CDR3 amino acid sequences across subjects, suggesting private repertoires in all groups.

Germline V gene sequence: CDR1 DFQATT, CDR2 SNEGSKA (reference sequence). With 4 bases removed from V and 2 bases from J, the gap between germline ends came to 19 bases. This CDR3 has 16 residues. TCRdb used MiXCR to reprocess the 5' RACE reads, holding one entry per CDR3 protein. Seen here are tens of thousands of distinct CDR3 sequences, about 26% observed once, and the top ten hold 20% to 30%. Sample: PBMCs. The chain couples TRBV20-1 to TRBJ2-3, with D perhaps TRBD1 or TRBD2 (5 bases each). This sequence originates from a woman aged 70-85 years in good health. Here the CDR3 reads CSAKGTSGRYTDTQYF. Written as DNA, the CDR3 is TGCAGTGCTAAGGGAACTTCGGGACGATACACAGATACGCAGTATTTT.